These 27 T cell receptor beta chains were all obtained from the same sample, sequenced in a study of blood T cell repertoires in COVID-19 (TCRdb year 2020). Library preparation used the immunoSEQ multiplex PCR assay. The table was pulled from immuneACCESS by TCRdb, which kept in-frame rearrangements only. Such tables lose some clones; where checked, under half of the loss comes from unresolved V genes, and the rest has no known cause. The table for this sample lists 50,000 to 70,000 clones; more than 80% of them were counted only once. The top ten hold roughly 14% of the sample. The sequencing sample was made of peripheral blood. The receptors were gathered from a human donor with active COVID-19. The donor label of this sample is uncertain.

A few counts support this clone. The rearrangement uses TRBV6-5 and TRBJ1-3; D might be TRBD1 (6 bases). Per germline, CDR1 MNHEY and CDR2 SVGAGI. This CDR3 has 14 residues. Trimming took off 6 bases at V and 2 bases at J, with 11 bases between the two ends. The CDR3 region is CASSQTGTGNTIYF. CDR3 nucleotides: TGTGCCAGCAGCCAAACAGGGACTGGAAACACCATATATTTT.

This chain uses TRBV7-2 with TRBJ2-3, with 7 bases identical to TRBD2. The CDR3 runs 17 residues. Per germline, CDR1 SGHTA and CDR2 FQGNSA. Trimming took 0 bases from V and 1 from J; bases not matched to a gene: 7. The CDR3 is CASSLAGSGRGTDTQYF. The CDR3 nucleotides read TGTGCCAGCAGCTTAGCGGGTAGCGGGCGAGGCACAGATACGCAGTATTTT.

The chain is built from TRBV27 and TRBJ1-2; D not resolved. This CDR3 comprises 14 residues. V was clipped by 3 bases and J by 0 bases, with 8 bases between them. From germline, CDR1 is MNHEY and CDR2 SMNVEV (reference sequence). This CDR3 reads CASSLTGTNYGYTF. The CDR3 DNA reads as TGTGCCAGCAGTTTGACGGGAACTAACTATGGCTACACCTTC.

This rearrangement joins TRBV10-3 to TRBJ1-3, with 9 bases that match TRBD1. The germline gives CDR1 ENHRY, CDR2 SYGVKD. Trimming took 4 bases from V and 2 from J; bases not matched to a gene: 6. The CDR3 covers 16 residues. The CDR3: CAISGGQGSTGNTIYF. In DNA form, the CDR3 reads TGTGCCATCAGTGGGGGACAGGGTTCCACTGGAAACACCATATATTTT.

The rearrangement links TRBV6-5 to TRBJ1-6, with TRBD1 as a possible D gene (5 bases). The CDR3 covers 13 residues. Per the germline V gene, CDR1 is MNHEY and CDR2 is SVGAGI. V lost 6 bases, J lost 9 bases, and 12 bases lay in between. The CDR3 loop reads CASSTGGPSPLHF. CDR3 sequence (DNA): TGTGCCAGCAGCACAGGAGGGCCTTCACCCCTCCACTTT.

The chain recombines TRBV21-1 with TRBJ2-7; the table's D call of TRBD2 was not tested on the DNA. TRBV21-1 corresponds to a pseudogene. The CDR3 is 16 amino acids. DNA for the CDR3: TGTGCCAGCAGCACCGGACTAGCGGGACACTCCTACGAGCAGTACTTC. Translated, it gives CASSTGLAGHSYEQYF.

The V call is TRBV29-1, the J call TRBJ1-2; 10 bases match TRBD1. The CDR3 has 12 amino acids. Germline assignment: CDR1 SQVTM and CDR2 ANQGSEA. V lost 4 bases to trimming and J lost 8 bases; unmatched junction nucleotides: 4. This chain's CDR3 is CSVGTGGRGYTF. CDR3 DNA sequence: TGCAGCGTTGGGACAGGGGGTCGGGGCTACACCTTC.

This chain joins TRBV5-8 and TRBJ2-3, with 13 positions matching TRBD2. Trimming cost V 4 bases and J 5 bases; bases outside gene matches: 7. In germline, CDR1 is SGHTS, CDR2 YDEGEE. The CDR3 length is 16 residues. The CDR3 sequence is CASSPGTSGKIDTQYF. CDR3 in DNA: TGTGCCAGCAGCCCGGGGACTAGCGGGAAGATAGATACGCAGTATTTT. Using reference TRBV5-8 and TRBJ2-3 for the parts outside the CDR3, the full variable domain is EAGVTQSPTHLIKTRGQQATLRCSPISGHTSVYWYQQALGLGLQFLLWYDEGEERNRGNFPPRFSGRQFPNYSSELNVNALELEDSALYLCASSPGTSGKIDTQYFGPGTRLTVL.

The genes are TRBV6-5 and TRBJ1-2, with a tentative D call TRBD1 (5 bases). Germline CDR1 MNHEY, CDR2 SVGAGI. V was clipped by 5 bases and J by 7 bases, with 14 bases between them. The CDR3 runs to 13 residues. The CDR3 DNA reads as TGTGCCAGCAGTCCCGACAGCTTCAGTGGCTACACCTTC. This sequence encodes CASSPDSFSGYTF.

The CDR3, as DNA: TGTGCCACCAGCAGGGGGATTAGCGGCACGTCCTACAATGAGCAGTTCTTC. Its translation: CATSRGISGTSYNEQFF. J is TRBJ2-1 and V is TRBV15; tentative D call: TRBD2 (6 bases). CDR1 and CDR2 (germline): LNHNV, YYDKDF (reference sequence). The CDR3 spans 17 residues. The germline V and J ends were trimmed by 3 bases and 1 base, with 16 bases remaining between them.

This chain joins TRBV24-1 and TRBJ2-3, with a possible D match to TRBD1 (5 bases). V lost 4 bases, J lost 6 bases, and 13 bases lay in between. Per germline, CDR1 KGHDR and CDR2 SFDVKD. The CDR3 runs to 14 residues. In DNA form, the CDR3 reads TGTGCCACCAGTGACCCCGCGAAGGGGGATACGCAGTATTTT. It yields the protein CATSDPAKGDTQYF.

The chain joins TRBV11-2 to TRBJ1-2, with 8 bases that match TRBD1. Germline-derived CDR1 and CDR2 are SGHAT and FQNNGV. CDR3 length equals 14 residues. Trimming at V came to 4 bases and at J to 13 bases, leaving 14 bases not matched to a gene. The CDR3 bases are TGTGCCAGCAGCTCCGGACAGGGACCCCTTCCCCTCACCTTC. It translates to CASSSGQGPLPLTF.

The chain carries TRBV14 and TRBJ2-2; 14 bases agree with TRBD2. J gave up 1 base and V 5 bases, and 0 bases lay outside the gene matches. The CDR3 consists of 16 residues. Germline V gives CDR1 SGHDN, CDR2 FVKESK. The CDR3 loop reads CASSGTSGGNTGELFF. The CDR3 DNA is TGTGCCAGCAGCGGGACTAGCGGGGGGAACACCGGGGAGCTGTTTTTT.

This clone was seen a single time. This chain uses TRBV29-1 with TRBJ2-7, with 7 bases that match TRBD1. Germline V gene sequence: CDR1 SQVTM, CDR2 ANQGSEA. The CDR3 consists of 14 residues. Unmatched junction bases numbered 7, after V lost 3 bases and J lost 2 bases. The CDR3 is CSVELPGQPYEQYF. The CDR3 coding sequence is TGCAGCGTTGAGCTCCCGGGACAGCCCTACGAGCAGTACTTC.

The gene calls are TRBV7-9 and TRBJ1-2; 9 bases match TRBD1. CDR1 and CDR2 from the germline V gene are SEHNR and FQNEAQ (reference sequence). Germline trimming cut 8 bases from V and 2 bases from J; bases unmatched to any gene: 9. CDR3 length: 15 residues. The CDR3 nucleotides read TGTGCCAGCGCTTACCGGGACAGGGCAAACTATGGCTACACCTTC. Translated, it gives CASAYRDRANYGYTF.

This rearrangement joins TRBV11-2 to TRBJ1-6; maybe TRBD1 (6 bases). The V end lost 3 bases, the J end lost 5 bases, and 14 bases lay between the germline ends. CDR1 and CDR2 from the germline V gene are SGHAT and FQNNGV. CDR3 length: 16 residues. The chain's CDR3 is CASSFLGAGDNSPLHF. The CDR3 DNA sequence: TGTGCCAGCAGCTTCCTGGGGGCAGGGGATAATTCACCCCTCCACTTT.

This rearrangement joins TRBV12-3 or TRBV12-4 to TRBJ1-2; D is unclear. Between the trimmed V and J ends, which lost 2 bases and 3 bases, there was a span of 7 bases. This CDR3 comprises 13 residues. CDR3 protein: CASSLITDYGYTF. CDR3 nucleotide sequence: TGTGCCAGCAGTTTAATCACGGACTATGGCTACACCTTC.

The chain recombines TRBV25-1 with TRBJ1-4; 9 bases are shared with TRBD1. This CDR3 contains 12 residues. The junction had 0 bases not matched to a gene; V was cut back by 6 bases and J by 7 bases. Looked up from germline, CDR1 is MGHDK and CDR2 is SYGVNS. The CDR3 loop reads CASRDRGEKLFF. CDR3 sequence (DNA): TGTGCCAGCAGGGACAGGGGTGAAAAACTGTTTTTT.

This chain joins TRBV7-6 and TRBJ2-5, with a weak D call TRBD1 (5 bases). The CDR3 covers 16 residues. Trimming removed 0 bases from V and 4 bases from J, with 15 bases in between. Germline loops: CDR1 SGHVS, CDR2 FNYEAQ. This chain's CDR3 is CASSLARAWQGETQYF. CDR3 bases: TGTGCCAGCAGCTTAGCCCGCGCCTGGCAGGGAGAGACCCAGTACTTC. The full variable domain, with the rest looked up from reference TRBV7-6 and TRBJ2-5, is GAGVSQSPRYKVTKRGQDVALRCDPISGHVSLYWYRQALGQGPEFLTYFNYEAQQDKSGLPNDRFSAERPEGSISTLTIQRTEQRDSAMYRCASSLARAWQGETQYFGPGTRLLVL.

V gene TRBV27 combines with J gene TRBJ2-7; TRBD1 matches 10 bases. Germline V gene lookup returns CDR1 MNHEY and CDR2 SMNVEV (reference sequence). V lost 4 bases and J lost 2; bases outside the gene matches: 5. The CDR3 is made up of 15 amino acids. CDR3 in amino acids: CASSSTGTGAYEQYF. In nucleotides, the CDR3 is TGTGCCAGCAGTTCGACCGGGACAGGGGCCTACGAGCAGTACTTC.

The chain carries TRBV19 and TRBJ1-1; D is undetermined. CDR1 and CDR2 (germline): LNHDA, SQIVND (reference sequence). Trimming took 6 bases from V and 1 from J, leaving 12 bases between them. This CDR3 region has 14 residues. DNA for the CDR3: TGTGCCAGTAGGTGGAGGGCTAGGAACACTGAAGCTTTCTTT. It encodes CASRWRARNTEAFF.

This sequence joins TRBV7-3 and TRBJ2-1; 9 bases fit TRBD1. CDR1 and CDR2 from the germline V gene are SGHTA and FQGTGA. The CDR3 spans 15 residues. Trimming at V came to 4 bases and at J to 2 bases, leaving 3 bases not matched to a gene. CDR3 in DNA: TGTGCCAGCAGCTCTACAGGGGGCCCCTACAATGAGCAGTTCTTC. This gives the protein CASSSTGGPYNEQFF.

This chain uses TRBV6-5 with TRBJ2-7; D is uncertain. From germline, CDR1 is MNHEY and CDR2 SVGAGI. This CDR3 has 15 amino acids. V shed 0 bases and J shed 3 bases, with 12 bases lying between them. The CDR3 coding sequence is TGTGCCAGCAGTTACTCGAGCGACGGCTTCTACGAGCAGTACTTC. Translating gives CASSYSSDGFYEQYF.

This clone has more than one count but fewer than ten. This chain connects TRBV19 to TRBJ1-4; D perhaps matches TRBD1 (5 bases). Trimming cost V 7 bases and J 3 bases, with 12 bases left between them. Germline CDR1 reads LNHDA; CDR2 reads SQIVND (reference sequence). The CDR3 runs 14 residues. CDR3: CASTRGLPNEKLFF. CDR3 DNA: TGTGCCAGTACCCGGGGACTCCCTAATGAAAAACTGTTTTTT.

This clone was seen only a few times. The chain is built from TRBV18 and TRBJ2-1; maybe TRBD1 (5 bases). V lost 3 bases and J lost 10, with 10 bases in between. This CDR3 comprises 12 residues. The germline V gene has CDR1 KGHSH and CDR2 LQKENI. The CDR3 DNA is TGTGCCAGCTCACCGGGGCTAGGAGAGCAGTTCTTC. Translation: CASSPGLGEQFF.

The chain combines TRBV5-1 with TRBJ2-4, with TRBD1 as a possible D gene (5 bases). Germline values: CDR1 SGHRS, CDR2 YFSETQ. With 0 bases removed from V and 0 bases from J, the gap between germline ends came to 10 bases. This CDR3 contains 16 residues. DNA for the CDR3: TGCGCCAGCAGCTTGGCTGGGGCCAAAGCCAAAAACATTCAGTACTTC. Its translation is CASSLAGAKAKNIQYF. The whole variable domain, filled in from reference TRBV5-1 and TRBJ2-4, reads KAGVTQTPRYLIKTRGQQVTLSCSPISGHRSVSWYQQTPGQGLQFLFEYFSETQRNKGNFPGRFSGRQFSNSRSEMNVSTLELGDSALYLCASSLAGAKAKNIQYFGAGTRLSVL.

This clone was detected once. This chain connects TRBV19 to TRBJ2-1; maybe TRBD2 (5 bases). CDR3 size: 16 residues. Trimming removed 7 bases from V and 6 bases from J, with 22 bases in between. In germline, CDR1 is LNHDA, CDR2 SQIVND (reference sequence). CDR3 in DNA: TGTGCCAGTACCGGACCGGGGATCGCCTGGGCCAATGAGCAGTTCTTC. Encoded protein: CASTGPGIAWANEQFF.